The T cell receptor beta chain described here comes from a study of blood T cell repertoires in COVID-19. The overall study: Sites in the United States, Italy and Spain provided acute and convalescent COVID-19 samples. PBMCs, B-cell-depleted T cells, or T cells provided the cDNA or gDNA that made up the material.

V lost 4 bases to trimming and J lost 2 bases; unmatched junction nucleotides: 3. The CDR3 has 16 amino acids. Germline V lookup: CDR1 MNHEY, CDR2 SMNVEV (reference sequence). Concerning this clone itself: The same CDR3 also results from other DNA sequences found in this sample.

Adults between roughly 18 and 95 years of age took part from fewer than 30 US areas. Participants had their cohort set by participant-reported clinical history. Sequencing was performed with immunoSEQ multiplex PCR; in TCRdb, only in-frame clones are kept and a portion is missing. The repertoire consists of 400,000 or so clones, with over 75% occurring once and the leading ten covering approximately 1.9%. The sequence was obtained from a man aged 35-49 years in a cohort exposed to, infected with or recovered from COVID-19 (not recorded which). The genes are TRBV27 and TRBJ2-3, with TRBD2 matching 13 bases. Sample: PBMCs or T cells enriched from blood (not recorded which). The CDR3: CASSSLAGGFTDTQYF. CDR3 DNA: TGTGCCAGCAGTTCACTAGCGGGAGGGTTCACAGATACGCAGTATTTT.